This passage covers 10 T cell receptor beta chains from one sample sequenced in a study of regulatory T cells in long-lasting Graves disease. Time point indicated: newly diagnosed GD, antithyroid drugs for less than 3 months. PBMCs provided the RNA from which the TCR library was made. Construction of the TCR beta libraries employed iRepertoire HTBI primers in conjunction with Arm-PCR of CDR3 regions. Using its own MiXCR run on the multiplex PCR reads, TCRdb lists one record per CDR3 protein. There are about 540,000 distinct CDR3 sequences in the sample; approximately 13% occur only once, and roughly a tenth lies in the top ten. This sample was shared with a second study, whose subject was T cells in Graves' hyperthyroidism and ophthalmopathy.

The sample was peripheral blood mononuclear cells (PBMCs), taken at new diagnosis, from a patient treated with antithyroid drugs. The receptors shown here come from a man between 25 and 39 years old with Graves disease.

This clonotype has at least ten counts. V gene TRBV28 combines with J gene TRBJ2-7; unclear D gene. Germline lookup yields CDR1 MDHEN and CDR2 SYDVKM. The CDR3 covers 13 residues. Trimming removed 6 bases at V and 7 bases at J, with 16 bases between. The CDR3 protein is CASRSGSPQEQYF. For the CDR3, the DNA is TGTGCCAGCAGGTCCGGGTCGCCTCAGGAGCAGTACTTC.

This clonotype showed up many times. In DNA, the CDR3 is TGTGCCAGCAGATCCGGGACAGGGTATTGGAACACCATATATTTT. It codes for CASRSGTGYWNTIYF. V gene TRBV2 combines with J gene TRBJ1-3; 9 bases fit TRBD1. Trimming took 6 bases from V and 7 from J; bases not matched to a gene: 10. The CDR3 spans 15 residues. Looked up from germline, CDR1 is SNHLY and CDR2 is FYNNEI.

This clonotype was counted many times. This chain links TRBV5-1 with TRBJ2-5; TRBD1 matches at 10 bases. The trim removed 4 bases at V and 5 bases at J, leaving 5 bases unmatched. In germline, CDR1 is SGHRS, CDR2 YFSETQ. There are 14 residues in the CDR3. The CDR3 here is CASSTGQGSETQYF. DNA for the CDR3: TGCGCCAGCAGCACGGGACAGGGGTCCGAGACCCAGTACTTC.

This clonotype was observed at least ten times. The rearrangement links TRBV12-3 or TRBV12-4 to TRBJ1-1; no reliable D call. The V gene lost 7 bases and the J gene lost 0 bases, with 18 bases spanning the gap. The CDR3 has 16 residues. The CDR3 loop is CASTTGGSTLNTEAFF. CDR3 nucleotide sequence: TGTGCCAGCACCACCGGCGGGTCCACTTTGAACACTGAAGCTTTCTTT.

The chain has TRBV3-1 and TRBJ2-4; 14 positions agree with TRBD2. The end of the DNA is better explained by TRBJ2-5, so the J call may be wrong. The CDR3 length is 17 residues. CDR1 is LGHDT, CDR2 YNNKEL, per germline (reference sequence). Here the CDR3 reads CASSLEPGLAGAETQYF. The CDR3 DNA reads TGTGCCAGCAGCCTAGAACCGGGACTAGCGGGAGCCGAGACCCAGTACTTC.

Many counts were recorded for this clonotype. V and J are TRBV19 and TRBJ2-5; a possible D gene is TRBD1 (6 bases). The germline CDR1 and CDR2 sequences are LNHDA and SQIVND (reference sequence). This CDR3 is built from 17 residues. V was cut by 1 base and J by 3 bases, with 18 bases left in between. The CDR3, as DNA: TGTGCCAGTAGTATAGGGGTAGGACAGCGCTACGAAGAGACCCAGTACTTC. As protein: CASSIGVGQRYEETQYF.

There are many counts of this clonotype. The rearrangement links TRBV2 to TRBJ2-1; possibly TRBD2 for D (5 bases). This CDR3 is built from 15 residues. Per germline, CDR1 SNHLY and CDR2 FYNNEI. Trimming removed 7 bases from V and 4 bases from J, with 17 bases in between. The CDR3: CASTELAEPYNEQFF. DNA of the CDR3: TGTGCCAGCACCGAGCTAGCCGAACCTTACAATGAGCAGTTCTTC.

This clonotype was seen many times. The chain combines TRBV5-1 with TRBJ2-3; D is uncertain. The V and J ends lost 4 bases and 6 bases respectively, with 12 bases between them. CDR3 length: 13 residues. The V gene's germline CDR1 is SGHRS and CDR2 YFSETQ. The CDR3 DNA follows: TGCGCCAGCAGCCCACTCCGGCCGGATACGCAGTATTTT. Its protein product is CASSPLRPDTQYF.

This clonotype was counted at least ten times. This chain joins TRBV3-1 and TRBJ2-1; 7 bases line up with TRBD2. After removal of 4 bases from V and 0 bases from J, the junction contained 3 bases not matched to a gene. Per the germline V gene, CDR1 is LGHDT and CDR2 is YNNKEL (reference sequence). This CDR3 is built from 15 residues. The CDR3 bases are TGTGCCAGCAGCCTGCGGGAGCACTCCTACAATGAGCAGTTCTTC. Translation: CASSLREHSYNEQFF.

Concerning this clonotype: At one boundary the junction diverges from the germline segment, which might be a read error. The CDR3 region is CASSSRLADSYNERFF. CDR3 DNA sequence: TGTGCCAGCAGCTCAAGACTAGCGGACTCCTACAATGAGCGGTTCTTC. This chain joins TRBV5-6 and TRBJ2-1; TRBD2 agrees at 9 bases. Germline lookup yields CDR1 SGHDT and CDR2 YYEEEE. The CDR3 loop spans 16 amino acids.